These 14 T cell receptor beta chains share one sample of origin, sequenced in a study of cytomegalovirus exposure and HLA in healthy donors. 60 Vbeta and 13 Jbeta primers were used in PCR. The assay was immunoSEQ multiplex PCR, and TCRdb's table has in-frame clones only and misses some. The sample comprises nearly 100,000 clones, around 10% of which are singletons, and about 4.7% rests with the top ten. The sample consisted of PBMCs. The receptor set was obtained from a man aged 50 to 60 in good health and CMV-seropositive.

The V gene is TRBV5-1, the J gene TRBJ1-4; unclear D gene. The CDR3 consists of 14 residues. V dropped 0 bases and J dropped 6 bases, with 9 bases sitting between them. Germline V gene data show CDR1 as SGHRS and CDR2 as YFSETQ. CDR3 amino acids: CASSLEGGDEKLFF. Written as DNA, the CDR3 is TGCGCCAGCAGCTTGGAAGGCGGCGATGAAAAACTGTTTTTT. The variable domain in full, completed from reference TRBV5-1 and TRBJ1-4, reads KAGVTQTPRYLIKTRGQQVTLSCSPISGHRSVSWYQQTPGQGLQFLFEYFSETQRNKGNFPGRFSGRQFSNSRSEMNVSTLELGDSALYLCASSLEGGDEKLFFGSGTQLSVL.

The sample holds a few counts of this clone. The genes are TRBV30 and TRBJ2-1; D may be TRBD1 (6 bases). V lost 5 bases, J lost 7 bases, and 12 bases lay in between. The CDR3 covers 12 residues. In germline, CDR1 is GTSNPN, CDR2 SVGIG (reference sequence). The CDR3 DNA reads TGTGCCTGGGCCCGGGACAATAATGAGCAGTTCTTC. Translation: CAWARDNNEQFF.

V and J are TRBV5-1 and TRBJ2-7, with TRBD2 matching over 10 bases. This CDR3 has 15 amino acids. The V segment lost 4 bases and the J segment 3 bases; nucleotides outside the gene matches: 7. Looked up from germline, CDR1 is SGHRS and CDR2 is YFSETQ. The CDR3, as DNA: TGCGCCAGCAGCCAAGCGGGAGGGCCGGTCTACGAGCAGTACTTC. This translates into CASSQAGGPVYEQYF. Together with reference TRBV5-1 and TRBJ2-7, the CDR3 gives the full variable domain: KAGVTQTPRYLIKTRGQQVTLSCSPISGHRSVSWYQQTPGQGLQFLFEYFSETQRNKGNFPGRFSGRQFSNSRSEMNVSTLELGDSALYLCASSQAGGPVYEQYFGPGTRLTVT.

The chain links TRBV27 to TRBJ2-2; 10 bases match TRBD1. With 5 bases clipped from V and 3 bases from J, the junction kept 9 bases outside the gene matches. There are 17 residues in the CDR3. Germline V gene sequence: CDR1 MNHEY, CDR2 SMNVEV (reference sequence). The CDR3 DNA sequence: TGTGCCAGCAGTCCACTAGGGACAGGGGCTGACACCGGGGAGCTGTTTTTT. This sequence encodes CASSPLGTGADTGELFF.

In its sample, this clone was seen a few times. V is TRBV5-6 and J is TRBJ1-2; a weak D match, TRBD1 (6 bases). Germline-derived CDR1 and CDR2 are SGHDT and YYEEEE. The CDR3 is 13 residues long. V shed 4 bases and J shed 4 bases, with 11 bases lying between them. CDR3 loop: CASSIQGAYGYTF. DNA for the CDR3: TGTGCCAGCAGCATACAGGGAGCCTATGGCTACACCTTC.

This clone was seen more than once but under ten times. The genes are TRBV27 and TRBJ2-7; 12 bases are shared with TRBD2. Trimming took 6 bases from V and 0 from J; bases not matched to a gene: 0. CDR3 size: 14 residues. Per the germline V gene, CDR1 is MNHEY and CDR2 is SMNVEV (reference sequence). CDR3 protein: CASRTSGSSYEQYF. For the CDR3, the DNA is TGTGCCAGCAGGACTAGCGGGAGCTCCTACGAGCAGTACTTC.

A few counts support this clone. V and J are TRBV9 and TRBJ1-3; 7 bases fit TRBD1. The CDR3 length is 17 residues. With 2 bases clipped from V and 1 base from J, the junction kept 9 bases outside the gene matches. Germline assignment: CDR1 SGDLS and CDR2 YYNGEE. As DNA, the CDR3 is TGTGCCAGCAGCGTTTCTCCGACAGGGCGGTCTGGAAACACCATATATTTT. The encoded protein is CASSVSPTGRSGNTIYF.

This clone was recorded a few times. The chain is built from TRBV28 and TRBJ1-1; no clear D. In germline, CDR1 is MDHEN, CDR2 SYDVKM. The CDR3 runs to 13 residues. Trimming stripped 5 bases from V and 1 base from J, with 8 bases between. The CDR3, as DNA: TGTGCCAGCAGTCTGGGAGGGAACACTGAAGCTTTCTTT. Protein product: CASSLGGNTEAFF.

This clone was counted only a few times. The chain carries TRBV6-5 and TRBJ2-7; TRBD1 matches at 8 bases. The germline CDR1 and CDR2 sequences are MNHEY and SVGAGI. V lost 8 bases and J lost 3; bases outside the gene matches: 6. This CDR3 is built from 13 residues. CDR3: CASRLGQDYEQYF. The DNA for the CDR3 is TGTGCCAGCCGCCTGGGACAGGACTACGAGCAGTACTTC.

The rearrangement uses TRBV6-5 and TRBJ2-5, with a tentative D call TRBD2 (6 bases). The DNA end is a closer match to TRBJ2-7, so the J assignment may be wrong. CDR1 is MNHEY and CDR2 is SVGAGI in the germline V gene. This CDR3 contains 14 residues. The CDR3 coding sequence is TGTGCCAGCAGTTTAGCGGTGGGGCAGGACGAGCAGTACTTC. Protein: CASSLAVGQDEQYF.

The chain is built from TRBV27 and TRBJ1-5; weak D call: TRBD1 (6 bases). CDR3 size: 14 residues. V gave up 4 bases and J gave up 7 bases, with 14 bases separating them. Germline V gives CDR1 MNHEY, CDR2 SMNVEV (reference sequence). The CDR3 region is CASSSNRVGQPQHF. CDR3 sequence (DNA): TGTGCCAGCAGTTCAAACAGGGTTGGCCAGCCCCAGCATTTT.

The CDR3 loop is CASSPGTAKETQYF. In DNA form, the CDR3 reads TGTGCCAGTAGTCCGGGGACAGCTAAAGAGACCCAGTACTTC. The chain joins TRBV19 to TRBJ2-5; 7 nucleotides align to TRBD1. CDR1 and CDR2 (germline): LNHDA, SQIVND (reference sequence). The ends lost 5 bases at V and 3 bases at J; junction bases unmatched: 6. The CDR3 runs to 14 residues.

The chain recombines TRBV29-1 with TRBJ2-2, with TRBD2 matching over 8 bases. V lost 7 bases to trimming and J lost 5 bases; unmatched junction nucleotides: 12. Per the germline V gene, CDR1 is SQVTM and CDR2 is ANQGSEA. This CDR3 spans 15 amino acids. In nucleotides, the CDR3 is TGCAGCGCAAACGCCGGGACTAGAGAAACCGGGGAGCTGTTTTTT. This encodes CSANAGTRETGELFF.

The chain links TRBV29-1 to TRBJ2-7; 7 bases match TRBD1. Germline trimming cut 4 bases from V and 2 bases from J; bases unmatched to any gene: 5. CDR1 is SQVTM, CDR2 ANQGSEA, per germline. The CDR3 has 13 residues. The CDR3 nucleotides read TGCAGCGTTGCAGGGGGTATGGCCTACGAGCAGTACTTC. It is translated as CSVAGGMAYEQYF.